The present TCR beta chain was sequenced within a study of cytomegalovirus exposure and HLA in healthy donors. Study-wide results and caveats: TCR beta sequences reportedly predicted the HLA-A and HLA-B alleles of most subjects accurately. Presence/absence analyses rested on an assumption that sequencing depth was roughly uniform across donors. For TCR beta chains, V- and J-gene trimming was later linked to a missense DCLRE1C variant. Investigators reported more than 150 TCR beta chains as tied to cytomegalovirus.

From germline, CDR1 is SQVTM and CDR2 ANQGSEA. Trimming removed 4 bases from V and 11 bases from J, with 11 bases in between. The CDR3 covers 10 residues. Amplification used 60 Vbeta primers and 13 Jbeta primers. The protocol was immunoSEQ multiplex PCR, while the TCRdb copy is restricted to in-frame clones and leaves out a portion. The repertoire holds over 85,000 clones, with around 8% as singletons. As to this clone: The antigen is undetermined.

Sequenced input: PBMCs. V gene TRBV29-1 combines with J gene TRBJ2-5; the D gene is possibly TRBD1 (5 bases). This TCR was recovered from a man in his forties or fifties in good health and CMV-seronegative. CDR3 coding DNA: TGCAGCGTTGGACAGTATGAGCAGTACTTC. Translation: CSVGQYEQYF.